This T cell receptor (beta chain) was sequenced for a study of sequential checkpoint blockade in melanoma. Sequencing used immunoSEQ multiplex PCR; TCRdb keeps in-frame clones, though not all of them. The data hold about 10,000 clones, with 70% to 85% observed a single time. Treatment defined: randomized to nivolumab then ipilimumab (arm A) or the reverse (arm B). Sorted cells were live CD3+CD8+, lacking CD19 and CD56, from PBMCs. V lost 0 bases and J 2 bases, leaving 15 bases between the germline ends. The CDR3 loop spans 16 amino acids. The germline CDR1 and CDR2 sequences are SGHRS and YFSETQ. J is TRBJ2-7 and V is TRBV5-1; a possible D gene is TRBD2 (6 bases). The input for sequencing was CD8+ T cells sorted from blood (inferred from file names), taken from a patient given nivolumab and ipilimumab in sequence. This TCR came from a human donor with melanoma. The CDR3 DNA is TGCGCCAGCAGCTTGGCGCGGGGAGAATTCGCCTACGAGCAGTACTTC. The encoded protein is CASSLARGEFAYEQYF.